This T cell receptor (beta chain) is from a study of blood T cell repertoires in COVID-19 (dated by TCRdb to between 2020 and 2021). Study-wide context: Samples from collaborators originated in the United States, Italy and Spain and spanned both the acute and convalescent phases of COVID-19. The material from the prospective study consisted of cDNA or gDNA derived from T cells, B-cell-depleted T cells, or PBMCs. Deeply sampled blood TCRbeta repertoires from subjects exposed to, actively infected with, or recovered from COVID-19 were included in the dataset. The repertoires were released in a freely available public database meant as a resource for research on the immune response to SARS-CoV-2. Samples were obtained from the ongoing ImmuneRACE study (first 160 participants) and from about 1,300 subjects provided by 6 global collaborators. Sample metadata almost always included a de-identified subject ID, COVID-19 status, age in years and sex. Where available, HLA class I and class II types were obtained from metadata supplied by the sample provider rather than from assay-based typing. Broader findings and caveats from the paper: The amount of clinical and demographic metadata varied by source and participant and was provided uncurated.

This clone appeared a single time. Its target antigen remains unknown. Per-base quality was not reported, and no clone a single base away is much larger than it. TCRbeta CDR3 regions were amplified from genomic DNA using the immunoSEQ Assay, a bias-controlled multiplex PCR. As for the original processing: The number of nucleated cells in each sample was estimated by amplification of reference gene primers within the assay. Sequence reads were collapsed and filtered to measure the absolute abundance of every unique TCRbeta CDR3 rearrangement. Productive Simpson clonality was computed per sample as the square root of Simpson's diversity index over productive rearrangements. TCRdb took this table from immuneACCESS and kept in-frame rearrangements with V and J called. Such tables lack part of the clones; where checked against another copy, unresolved V genes explain under half of the gap, and the rest is unexplained. The V and J calls and clone size were taken over from that table, and D and trimming were inferred from the DNA. The sample includes about 180,000 clones, with roughly nine tenths observed a single time. Jointly, the top ten make up 2.5% to 3.5% of the sample.

Collaborating institutions collected whole blood in K2EDTA tubes following their own protocols. For TCRbeta analysis, collaborators shipped samples in one of three forms: frozen whole blood, isolated PBMCs, or DNA extracted from either of those sample types. Reading from cysteine to phenylalanine, the CDR3 counts 18 amino acids. Only the CDR3 portion is preserved as DNA: 54 bases, with reading frame beginning at the first base. After removal of 4 bases from V and 7 bases from J, the junction retains 19 bases not matched to a gene. Via the germline V gene, CDR1 is MDHEN and CDR2 SYDVKM. The rearrangement joined TRBV28 to TRBJ1-5, and TRBD1 matches 7 of the central bases. The TCR originated in a woman aged 25 to 45 with active or convalescent COVID-19. Sequenced sample: peripheral blood. The DNA sequence follows: TGTGCCAGCAGTTCCCTTATAATTGACAGGGTGTATGAACAGCCCCAGCATTTT. This yields the protein CASSSLIIDRVYEQPQHF.